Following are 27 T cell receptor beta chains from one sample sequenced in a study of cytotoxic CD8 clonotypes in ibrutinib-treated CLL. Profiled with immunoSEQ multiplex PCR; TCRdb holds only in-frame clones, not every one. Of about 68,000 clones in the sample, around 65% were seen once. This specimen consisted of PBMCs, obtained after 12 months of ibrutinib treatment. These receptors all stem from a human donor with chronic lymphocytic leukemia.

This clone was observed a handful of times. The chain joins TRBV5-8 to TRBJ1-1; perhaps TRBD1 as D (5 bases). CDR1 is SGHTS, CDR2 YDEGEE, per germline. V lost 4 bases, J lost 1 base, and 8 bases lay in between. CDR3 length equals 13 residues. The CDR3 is CASSMTANTEAFF. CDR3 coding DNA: TGTGCCAGCAGCATGACAGCGAACACTGAAGCTTTCTTT.

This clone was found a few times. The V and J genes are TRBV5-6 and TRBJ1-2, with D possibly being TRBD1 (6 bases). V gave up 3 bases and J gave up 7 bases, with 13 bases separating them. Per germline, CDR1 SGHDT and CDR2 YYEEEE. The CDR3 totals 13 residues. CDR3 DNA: TGTGCCAGCAGCTGGGGGACATCCGGTGGCTACACCTTC. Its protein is CASSWGTSGGYTF.

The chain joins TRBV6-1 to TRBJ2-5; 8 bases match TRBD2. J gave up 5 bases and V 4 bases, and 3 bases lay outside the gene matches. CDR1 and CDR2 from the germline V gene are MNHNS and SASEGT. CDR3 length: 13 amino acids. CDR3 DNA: TGTGCCAGCAGTGGGACTAGCTGGGAGACCCAGTACTTC. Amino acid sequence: CASSGTSWETQYF.

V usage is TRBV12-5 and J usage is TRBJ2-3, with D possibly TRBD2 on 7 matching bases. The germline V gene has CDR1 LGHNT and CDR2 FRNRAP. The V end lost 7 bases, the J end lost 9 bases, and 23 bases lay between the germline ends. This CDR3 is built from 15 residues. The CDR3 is CASASRGGVAVTQYF. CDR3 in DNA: TGTGCTAGTGCCTCTAGGGGGGGGGTCGCCGTCACGCAGTATTTT.

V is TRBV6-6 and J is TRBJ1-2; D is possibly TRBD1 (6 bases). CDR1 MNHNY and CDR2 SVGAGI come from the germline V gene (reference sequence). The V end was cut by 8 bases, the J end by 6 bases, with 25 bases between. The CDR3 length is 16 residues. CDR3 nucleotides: TGTGCCAGCGGAACCCTGAGAGGGGGACTGAGCGATGGCTACACCTTC. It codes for CASGTLRGGLSDGYTF.

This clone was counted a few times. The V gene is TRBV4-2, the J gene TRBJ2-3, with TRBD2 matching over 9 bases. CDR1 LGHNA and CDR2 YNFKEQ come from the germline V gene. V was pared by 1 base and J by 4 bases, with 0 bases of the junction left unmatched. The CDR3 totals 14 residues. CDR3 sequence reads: CASSQGTSADTQYF. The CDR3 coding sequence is TGTGCCAGCAGCCAAGGGACTAGCGCAGATACGCAGTATTTT.

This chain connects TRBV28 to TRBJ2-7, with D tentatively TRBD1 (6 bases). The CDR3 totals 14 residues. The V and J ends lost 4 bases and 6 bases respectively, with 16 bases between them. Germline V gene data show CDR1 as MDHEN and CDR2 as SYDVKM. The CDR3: CASSSTGYRSEQYF. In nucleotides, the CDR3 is TGTGCCAGCAGTTCCACAGGGTATCGCTCCGAGCAGTACTTC.

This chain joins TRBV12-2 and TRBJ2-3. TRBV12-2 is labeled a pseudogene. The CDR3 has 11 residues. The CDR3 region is CASRPRALLSF. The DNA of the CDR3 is TGTGCAAGTCGCCCCCGGGCCCTTCTCTCTTTT.

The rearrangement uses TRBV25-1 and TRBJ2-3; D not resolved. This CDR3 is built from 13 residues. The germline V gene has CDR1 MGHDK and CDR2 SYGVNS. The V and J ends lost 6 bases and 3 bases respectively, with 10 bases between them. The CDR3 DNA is TGTGCCAGCAGGTTAGGTGGGACAGATACGCAGTATTTT. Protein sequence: CASRLGGTDTQYF.

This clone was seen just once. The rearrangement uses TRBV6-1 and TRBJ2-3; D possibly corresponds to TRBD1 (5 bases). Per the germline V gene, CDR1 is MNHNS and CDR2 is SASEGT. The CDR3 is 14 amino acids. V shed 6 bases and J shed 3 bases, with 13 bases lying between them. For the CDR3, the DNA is TGTGCCAGCAGACCCCAGGGAAAAACAGATACGCAGTATTTT. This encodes CASRPQGKTDTQYF.

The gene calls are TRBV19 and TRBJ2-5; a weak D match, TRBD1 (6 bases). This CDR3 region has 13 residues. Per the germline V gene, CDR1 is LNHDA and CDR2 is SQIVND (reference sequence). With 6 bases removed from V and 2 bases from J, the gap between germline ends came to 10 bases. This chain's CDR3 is CASRGTNQETQYF. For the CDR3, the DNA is TGTGCCAGTAGAGGGACAAATCAAGAGACCCAGTACTTC.

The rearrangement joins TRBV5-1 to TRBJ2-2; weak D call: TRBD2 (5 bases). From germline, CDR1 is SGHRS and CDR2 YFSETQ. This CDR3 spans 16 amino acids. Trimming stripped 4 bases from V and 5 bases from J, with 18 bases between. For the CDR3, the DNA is TGCGCCAGCAGCACCCCGGGCCTAAGGAGGACCGGGGAGCTGTTTTTT. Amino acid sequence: CASSTPGLRRTGELFF.

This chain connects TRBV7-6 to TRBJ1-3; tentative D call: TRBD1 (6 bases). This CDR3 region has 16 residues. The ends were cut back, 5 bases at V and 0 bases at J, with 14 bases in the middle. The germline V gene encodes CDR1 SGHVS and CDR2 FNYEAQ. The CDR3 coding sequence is TGTGCCAGCAGCCTCCTAGGGGGGGTCTCTGGAAACACCATATATTTT. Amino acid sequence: CASSLLGGVSGNTIYF.

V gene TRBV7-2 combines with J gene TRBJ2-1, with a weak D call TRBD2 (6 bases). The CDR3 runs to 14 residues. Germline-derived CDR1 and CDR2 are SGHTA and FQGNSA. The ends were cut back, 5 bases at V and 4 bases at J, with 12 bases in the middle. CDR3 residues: CASSTIAVYNEQFF. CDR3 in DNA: TGTGCCAGCAGCACAATAGCGGTATACAATGAGCAGTTCTTC.

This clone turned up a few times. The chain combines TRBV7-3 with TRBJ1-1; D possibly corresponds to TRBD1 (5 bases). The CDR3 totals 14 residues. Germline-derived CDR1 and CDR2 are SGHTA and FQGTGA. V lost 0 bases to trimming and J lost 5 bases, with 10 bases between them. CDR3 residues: CASSLTTGKTEAFF. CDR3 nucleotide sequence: TGTGCCAGCAGCTTAACCACAGGAAAAACTGAAGCTTTCTTT.

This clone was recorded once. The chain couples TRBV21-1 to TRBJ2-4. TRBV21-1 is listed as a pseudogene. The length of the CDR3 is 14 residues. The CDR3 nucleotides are TGTGCCAGCCAGGGGGGGCTAGCCAAAAACATTCAGTACTTC. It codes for CASQGGLAKNIQYF.

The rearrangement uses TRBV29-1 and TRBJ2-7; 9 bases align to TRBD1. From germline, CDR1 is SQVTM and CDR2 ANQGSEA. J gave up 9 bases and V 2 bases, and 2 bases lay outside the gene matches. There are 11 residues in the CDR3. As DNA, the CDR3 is TGCAGCGTTGAAATGGACAGGGGGCAGTACTTC. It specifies CSVEMDRGQYF.

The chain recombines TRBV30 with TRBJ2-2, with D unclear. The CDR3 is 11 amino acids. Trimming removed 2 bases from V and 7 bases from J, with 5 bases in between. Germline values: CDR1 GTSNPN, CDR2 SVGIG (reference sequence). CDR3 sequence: CAWSSRGELFF. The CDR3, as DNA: TGTGCCTGGAGTTCGCGCGGGGAGCTGTTTTTT.

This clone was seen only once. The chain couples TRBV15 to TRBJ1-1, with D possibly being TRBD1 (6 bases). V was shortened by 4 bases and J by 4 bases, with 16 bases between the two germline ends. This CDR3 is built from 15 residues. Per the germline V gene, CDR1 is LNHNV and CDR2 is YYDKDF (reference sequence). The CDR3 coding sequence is TGTGCCACCAGCACAAACAGGGTCGTTGGCACTGAAGCTTTCTTT. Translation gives CATSTNRVVGTEAFF.

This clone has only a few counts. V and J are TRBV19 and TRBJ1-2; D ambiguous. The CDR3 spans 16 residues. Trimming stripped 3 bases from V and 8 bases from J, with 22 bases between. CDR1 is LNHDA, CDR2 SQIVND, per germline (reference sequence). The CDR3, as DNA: TGTGCCAGTAGTATGCAGGCGGGCTTCATGGCGGAGGGCTACACCTTC. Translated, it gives CASSMQAGFMAEGYTF.

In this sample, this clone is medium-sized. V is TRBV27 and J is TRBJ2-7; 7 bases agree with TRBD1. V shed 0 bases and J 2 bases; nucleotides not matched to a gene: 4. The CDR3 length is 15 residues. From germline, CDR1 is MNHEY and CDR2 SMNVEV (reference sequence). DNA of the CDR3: TGTGCCAGCAGTTTATCGGTCAGGGGGACCTACGAGCAGTACTTC. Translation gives CASSLSVRGTYEQYF.

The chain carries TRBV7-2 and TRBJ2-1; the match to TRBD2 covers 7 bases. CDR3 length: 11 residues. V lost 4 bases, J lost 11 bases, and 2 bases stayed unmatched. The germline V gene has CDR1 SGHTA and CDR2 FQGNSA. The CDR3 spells CASSSGTKQFF. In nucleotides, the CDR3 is TGTGCCAGCAGCTCCGGGACTAAGCAGTTCTTC.

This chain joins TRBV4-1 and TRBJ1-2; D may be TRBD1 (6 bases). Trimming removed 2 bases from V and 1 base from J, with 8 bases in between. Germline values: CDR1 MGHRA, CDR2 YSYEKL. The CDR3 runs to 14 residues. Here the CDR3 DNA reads TGCGCCAGCAGCCAAAGCAGGGGTAACTATGGCTACACCTTC. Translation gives CASSQSRGNYGYTF.

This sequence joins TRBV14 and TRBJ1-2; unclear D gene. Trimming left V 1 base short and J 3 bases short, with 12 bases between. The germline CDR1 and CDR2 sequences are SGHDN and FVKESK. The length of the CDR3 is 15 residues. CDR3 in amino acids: CASSQVDSAHYGYTF. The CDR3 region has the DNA TGTGCCAGCAGCCAAGTTGACTCCGCGCACTATGGCTACACCTTC.

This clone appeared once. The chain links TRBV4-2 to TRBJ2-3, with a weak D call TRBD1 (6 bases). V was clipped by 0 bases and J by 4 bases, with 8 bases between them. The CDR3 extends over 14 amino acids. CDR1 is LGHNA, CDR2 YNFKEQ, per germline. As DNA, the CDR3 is TGTGCCAGCAGCCAAGACGAGGGGGCAGATACGCAGTATTTT. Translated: CASSQDEGADTQYF.

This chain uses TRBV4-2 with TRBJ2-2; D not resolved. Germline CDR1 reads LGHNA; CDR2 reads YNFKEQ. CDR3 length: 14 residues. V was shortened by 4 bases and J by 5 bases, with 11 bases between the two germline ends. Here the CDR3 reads CASSPEVETGELFF. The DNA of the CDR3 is TGTGCCAGCAGCCCGGAAGTAGAAACCGGGGAGCTGTTTTTT.

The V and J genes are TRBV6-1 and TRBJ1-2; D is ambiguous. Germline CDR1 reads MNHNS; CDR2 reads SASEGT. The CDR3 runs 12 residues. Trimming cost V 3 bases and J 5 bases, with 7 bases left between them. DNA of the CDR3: TGTGCCAGCAGTGAGGGCAGTTATGGCTACACCTTC. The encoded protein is CASSEGSYGYTF.